This TCR beta chain was sequenced in a study of cytomegalovirus exposure and HLA in healthy donors (dated by TCRdb to the late 2010s). About the study as a whole: A later analysis indicated that the roughly 120 validation repertoires were generated on the platform also employed for the 700 or so repertoires of the first cohort. The study aimed to test whether signatures of past pathogen exposure could be identified by cataloging public T cell receptors. In addition to the first cohort of 500 to 850 subjects, a separate validation cohort of approximately 110 different subjects was used. The study combined high-throughput TCR immunosequencing, statistical association of individual TCRs with disease status, and machine learning to predict cytomegalovirus infection status.

Overall study outcomes, separate from this receptor: According to the authors, the approach could potentially be generalized to other disease states and immunological phenotypes. Across donors, most TCR sequences were observed very rarely, whereas some public TCRs were present in many individuals. The study gave a list of 150 to 200 TCR beta chains associated with cytomegalovirus. A later analysis had no HLA typing for the validation cohort, so co-occurrence there was scored across all 120 or so repertoires. In both the original and validation cohorts, the classifier was reported to diagnose cytomegalovirus status with high specificity and sensitivity. A later analysis found that TCRs clustered in the first cohort also tended to co-occur in the 120 validation repertoires, with just under 95% of cluster scores above 0. Three of the identified cytomegalovirus-associated TCR beta chains were confirmed in vitro to be specific for cytomegalovirus antigens.

Receptor libraries were prepared by the immunoSEQ multiplex PCR assay. In the source study's methods: A statistical classification framework was built for diagnosing cytomegalovirus status from the catalog of TCR beta chain sequences. TCRdb holds this immuneACCESS table with in-frame rearrangements only. Some clones are missing; in checked studies, unresolved V genes explain under half, and the rest has no known cause. The DNA gave D and trimming, while V, J and clone size come from that table. This sample gives over 250,000 clones in total; approximately 86% of them show up just once. The ten largest clones add up to approximately 1.2% of the sample. Separate from the approximately 730-subject first cohort, the validation cohort of 120 subjects was the group to which the donors belonged. The germline V gene (reference sequence) provides CDR1 SGHNT and CDR2 YYREEE. The CDR3 sequence holds 14 residues, the cysteine and phenylalanine included. Left in the record is the CDR3 DNA by itself, 42 bases read in frame from the first base. V ends up 4 bases short and J 10 bases short, with an unmatched junction base count of 11.

With respect to this clone: The clone's antigen remains unknown. No quality values exist for individual bases; no much larger clone is one base distant.

This TCR derives from a woman aged 30 to 39 in good health and CMV-seropositive. Specimen: PBMCs. This chain joins TRBV5-4 to TRBJ2-1, with 7 bases matching TRBD2. The CDR3 protein: CASSPTSLEKEQFF. At the DNA level, the sequence is TGTGCCAGCAGCCCGACTAGCCTCGAAAAGGAGCAGTTCTTC.